Listed here is a single T cell receptor beta chain. Sequencing was performed with immunoSEQ multiplex PCR; in TCRdb, only in-frame clones are kept and a portion is missing. The sample has about 1 million clones; approximately 72% are singletons. The data stem from a study of shared clonotypes between healthy human individuals. Study details: Per donor, CD8 memory used one plate, CD8 naive used two, CD4 memory used three and CD4 naive used three.

CDR3 length: 13 amino acids. Per the germline V gene, CDR1 is SNHLY and CDR2 is FYNNEI. With 8 bases removed from V and 0 bases from J, the gap between germline ends came to 10 bases. The material sequenced was memory CD4+ T cells sorted from blood. Subset defined: CD45RA-negative fraction. This chain uses TRBV2 with TRBJ1-1; D call uncertain. The TCR was taken from a man younger than 35 in good health. The chain's CDR3 is CASALGMNTEAFF. CDR3 in DNA: TGTGCCAGCGCCTTGGGAATGAACACTGAAGCTTTCTTT. Complete variable domain (other parts from reference TRBV2 and TRBJ1-1): EPEVTQTPSHQVTQMGQEVILRCVPISNHLYFYWYRQILGQKVEFLVSFYNNEISEKSEIFDDQFSVERPDGSNFTLKIRSTKLEDSAMYFCASALGMNTEAFFGQGTRLTVV.